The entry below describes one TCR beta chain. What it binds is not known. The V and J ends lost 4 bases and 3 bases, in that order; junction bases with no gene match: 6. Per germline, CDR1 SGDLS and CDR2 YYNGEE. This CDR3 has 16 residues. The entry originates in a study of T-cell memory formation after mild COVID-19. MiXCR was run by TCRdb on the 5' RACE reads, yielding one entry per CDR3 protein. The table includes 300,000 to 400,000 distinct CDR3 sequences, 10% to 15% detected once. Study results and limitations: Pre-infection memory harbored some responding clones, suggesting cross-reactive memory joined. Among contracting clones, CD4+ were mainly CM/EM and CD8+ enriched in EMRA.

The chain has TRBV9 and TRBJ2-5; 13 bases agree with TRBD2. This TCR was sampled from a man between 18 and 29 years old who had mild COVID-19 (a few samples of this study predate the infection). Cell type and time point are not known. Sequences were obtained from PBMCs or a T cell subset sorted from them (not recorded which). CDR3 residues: CASSHTSGGAEETQYF. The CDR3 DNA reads TGTGCCAGCAGCCATACTAGCGGGGGGGCGGAAGAGACCCAGTACTTC.